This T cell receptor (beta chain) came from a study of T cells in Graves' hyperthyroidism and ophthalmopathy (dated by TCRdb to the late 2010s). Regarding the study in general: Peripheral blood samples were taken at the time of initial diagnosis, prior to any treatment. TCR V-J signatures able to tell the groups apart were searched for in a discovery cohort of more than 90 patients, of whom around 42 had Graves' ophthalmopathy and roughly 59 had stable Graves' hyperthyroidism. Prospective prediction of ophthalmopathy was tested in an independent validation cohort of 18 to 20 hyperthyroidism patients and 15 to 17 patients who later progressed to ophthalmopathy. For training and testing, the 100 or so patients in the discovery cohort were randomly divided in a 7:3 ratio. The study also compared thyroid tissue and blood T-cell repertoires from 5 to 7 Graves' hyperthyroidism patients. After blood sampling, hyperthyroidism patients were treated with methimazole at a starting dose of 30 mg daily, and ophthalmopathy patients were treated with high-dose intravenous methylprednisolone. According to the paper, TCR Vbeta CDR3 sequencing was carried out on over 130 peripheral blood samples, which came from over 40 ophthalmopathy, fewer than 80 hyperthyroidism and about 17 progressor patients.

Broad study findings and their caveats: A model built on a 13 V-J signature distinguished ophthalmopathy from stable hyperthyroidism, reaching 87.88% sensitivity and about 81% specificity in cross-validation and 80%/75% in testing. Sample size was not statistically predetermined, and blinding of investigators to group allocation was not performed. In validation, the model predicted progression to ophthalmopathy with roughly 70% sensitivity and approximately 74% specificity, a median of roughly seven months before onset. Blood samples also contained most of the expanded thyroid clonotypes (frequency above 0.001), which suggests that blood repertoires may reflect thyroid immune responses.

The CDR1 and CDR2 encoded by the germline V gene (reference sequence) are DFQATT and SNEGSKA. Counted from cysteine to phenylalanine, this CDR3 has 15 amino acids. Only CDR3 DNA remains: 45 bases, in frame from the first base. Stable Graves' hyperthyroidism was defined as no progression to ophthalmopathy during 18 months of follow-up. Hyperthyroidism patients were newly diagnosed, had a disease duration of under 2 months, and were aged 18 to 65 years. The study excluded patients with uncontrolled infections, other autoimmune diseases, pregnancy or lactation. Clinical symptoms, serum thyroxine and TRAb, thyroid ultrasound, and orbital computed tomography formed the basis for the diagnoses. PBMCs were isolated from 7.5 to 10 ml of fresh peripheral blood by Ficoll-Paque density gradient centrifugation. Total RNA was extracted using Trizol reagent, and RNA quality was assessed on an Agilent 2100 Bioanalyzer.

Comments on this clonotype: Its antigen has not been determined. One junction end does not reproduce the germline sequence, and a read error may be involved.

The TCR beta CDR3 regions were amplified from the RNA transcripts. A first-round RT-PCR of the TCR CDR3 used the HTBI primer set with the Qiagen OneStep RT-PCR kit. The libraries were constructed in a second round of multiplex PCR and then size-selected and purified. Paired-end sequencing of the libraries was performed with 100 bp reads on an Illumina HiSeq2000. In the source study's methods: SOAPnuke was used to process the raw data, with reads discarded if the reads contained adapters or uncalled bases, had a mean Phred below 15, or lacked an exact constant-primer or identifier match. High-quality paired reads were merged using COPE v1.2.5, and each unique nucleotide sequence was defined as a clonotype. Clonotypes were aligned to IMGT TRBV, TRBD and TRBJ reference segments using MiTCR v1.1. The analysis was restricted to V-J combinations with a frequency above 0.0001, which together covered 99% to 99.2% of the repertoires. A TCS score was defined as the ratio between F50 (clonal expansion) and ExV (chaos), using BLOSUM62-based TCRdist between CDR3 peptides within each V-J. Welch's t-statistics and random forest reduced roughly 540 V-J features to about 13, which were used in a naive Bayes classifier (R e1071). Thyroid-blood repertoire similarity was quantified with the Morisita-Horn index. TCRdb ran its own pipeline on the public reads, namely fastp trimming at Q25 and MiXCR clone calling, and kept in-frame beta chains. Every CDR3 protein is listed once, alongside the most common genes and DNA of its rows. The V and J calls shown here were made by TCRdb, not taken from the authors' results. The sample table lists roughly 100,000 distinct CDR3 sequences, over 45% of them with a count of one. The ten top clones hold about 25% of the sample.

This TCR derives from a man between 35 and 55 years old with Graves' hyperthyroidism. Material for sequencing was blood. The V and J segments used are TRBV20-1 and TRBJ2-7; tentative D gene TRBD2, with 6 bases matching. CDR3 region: CNAPLPPSASYEQYF. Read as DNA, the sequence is TGCAATGCTCCCTTGCCTCCTAGCGCCTCCTACGAGCAGTACTTC.